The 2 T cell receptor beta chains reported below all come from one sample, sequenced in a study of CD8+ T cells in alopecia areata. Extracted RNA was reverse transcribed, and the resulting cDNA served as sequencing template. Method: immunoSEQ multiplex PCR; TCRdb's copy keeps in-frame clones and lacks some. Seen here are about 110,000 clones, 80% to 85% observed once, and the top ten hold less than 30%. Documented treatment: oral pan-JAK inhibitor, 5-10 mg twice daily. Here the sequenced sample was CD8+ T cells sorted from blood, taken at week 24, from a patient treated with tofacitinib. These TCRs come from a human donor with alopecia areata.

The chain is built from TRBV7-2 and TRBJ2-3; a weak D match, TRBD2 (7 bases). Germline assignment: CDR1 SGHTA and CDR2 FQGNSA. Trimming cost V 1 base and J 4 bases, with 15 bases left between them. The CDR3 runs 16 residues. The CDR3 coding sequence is TGTGCCAGCAGCTTAGAAGGGGGGGTCCCCCCAGATACGCAGTATTTT. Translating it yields CASSLEGGVPPDTQYF.

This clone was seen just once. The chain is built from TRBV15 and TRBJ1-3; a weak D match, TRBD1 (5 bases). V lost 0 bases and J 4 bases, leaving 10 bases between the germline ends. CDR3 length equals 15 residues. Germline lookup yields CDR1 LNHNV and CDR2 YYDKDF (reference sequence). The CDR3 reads CATSRDRGRGNTIYF. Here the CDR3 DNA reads TGTGCCACCAGCAGAGATCGGGGCAGGGGAAACACCATATATTTT.